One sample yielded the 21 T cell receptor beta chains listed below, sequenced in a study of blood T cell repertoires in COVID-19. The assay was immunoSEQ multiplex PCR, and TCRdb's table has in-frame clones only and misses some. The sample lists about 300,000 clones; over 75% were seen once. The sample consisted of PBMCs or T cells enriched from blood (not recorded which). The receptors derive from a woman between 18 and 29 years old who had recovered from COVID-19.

CDR3 DNA sequence: TGTGCCAGCAGCCCCGACACCACCTATGGCTACACCTTC. This encodes CASSPDTTYGYTF. The chain employs TRBV7-2 and TRBJ1-2; D gene ambiguous. V lost 5 bases and J 4 bases, leaving 11 bases between the germline ends. The length of the CDR3 is 13 residues. Germline CDR1 reads SGHTA; CDR2 reads FQGNSA.

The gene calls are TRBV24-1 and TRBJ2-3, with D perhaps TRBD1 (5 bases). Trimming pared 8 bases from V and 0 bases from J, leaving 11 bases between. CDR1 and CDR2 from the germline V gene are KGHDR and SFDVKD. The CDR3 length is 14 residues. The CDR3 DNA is TGTGCCACCAACACAGGACCGAGCACAGATACGCAGTATTTT. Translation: CATNTGPSTDTQYF.

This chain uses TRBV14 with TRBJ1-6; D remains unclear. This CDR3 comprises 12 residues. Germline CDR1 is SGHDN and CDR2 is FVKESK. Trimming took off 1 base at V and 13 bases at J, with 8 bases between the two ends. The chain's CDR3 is CASSQGGLPLHF. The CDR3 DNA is TGTGCCAGCAGCCAAGGAGGTTTGCCCCTCCACTTT.

The CDR3 DNA reads TGTGCCAGCAGGGGGACAGGGGTCAGGGGCTATGGCTACACCTTC. Its protein product is CASRGTGVRGYGYTF. The rearrangement joins TRBV2 to TRBJ1-2; TRBD1 aligns across 10 bases. The CDR3 runs to 15 residues. Per the germline V gene, CDR1 is SNHLY and CDR2 is FYNNEI. Trimming cost V 6 bases and J 4 bases; bases outside gene matches: 8. Full variable domain (missing parts from reference TRBV2 and TRBJ1-2): EPEVTQTPSHQVTQMGQEVILRCVPISNHLYFYWYRQILGQKVEFLVSFYNNEISEKSEIFDDQFSVERPDGSNFTLKIRSTKLEDSAMYFCASRGTGVRGYGYTFGSGTRLTVV.

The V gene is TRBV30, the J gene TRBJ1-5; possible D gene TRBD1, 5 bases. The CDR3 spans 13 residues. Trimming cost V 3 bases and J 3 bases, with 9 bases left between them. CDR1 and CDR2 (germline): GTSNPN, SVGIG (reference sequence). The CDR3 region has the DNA TGTGCCTGGAGCGTGACAGACAATCAGCCCCAGCATTTT. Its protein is CAWSVTDNQPQHF.

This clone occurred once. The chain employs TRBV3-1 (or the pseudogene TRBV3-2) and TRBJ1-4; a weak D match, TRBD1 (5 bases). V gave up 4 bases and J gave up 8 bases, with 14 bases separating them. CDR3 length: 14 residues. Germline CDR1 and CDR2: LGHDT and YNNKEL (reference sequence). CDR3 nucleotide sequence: TGTGCCAGCAGCCTTGGCAGGGTTGAGGAAAAACTGTTTTTT. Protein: CASSLGRVEEKLFF.

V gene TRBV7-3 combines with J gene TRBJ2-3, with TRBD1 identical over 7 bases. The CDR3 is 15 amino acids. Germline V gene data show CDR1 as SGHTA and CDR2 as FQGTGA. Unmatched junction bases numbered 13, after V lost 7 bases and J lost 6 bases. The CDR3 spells CASTENRGTWDTQYF. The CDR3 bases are TGTGCCAGCACCGAAAACAGGGGTACATGGGATACGCAGTATTTT. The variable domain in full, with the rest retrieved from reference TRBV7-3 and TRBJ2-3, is GAGVSQTPSNKVTEKGKYVELRCDPISGHTALYWYRQSLGQGPEFLIYFQGTGAADDSGLPNDRFFAVRPEGSVSTLKIQRTERGDSAVYLCASTENRGTWDTQYFGPGTRLTVL.

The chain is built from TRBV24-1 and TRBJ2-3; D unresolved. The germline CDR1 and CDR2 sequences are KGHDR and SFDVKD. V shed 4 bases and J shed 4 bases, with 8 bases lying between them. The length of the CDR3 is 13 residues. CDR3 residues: CATSDPSADTQYF. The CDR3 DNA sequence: TGTGCCACCAGTGACCCGAGCGCAGATACGCAGTATTTT.

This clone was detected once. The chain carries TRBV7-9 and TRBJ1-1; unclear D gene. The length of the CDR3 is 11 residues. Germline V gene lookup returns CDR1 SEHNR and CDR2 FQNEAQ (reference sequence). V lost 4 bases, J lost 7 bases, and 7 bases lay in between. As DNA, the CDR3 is TGTGCCAGCAGCTCGGCGGGTGAAGCTTTCTTT. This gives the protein CASSSAGEAFF.

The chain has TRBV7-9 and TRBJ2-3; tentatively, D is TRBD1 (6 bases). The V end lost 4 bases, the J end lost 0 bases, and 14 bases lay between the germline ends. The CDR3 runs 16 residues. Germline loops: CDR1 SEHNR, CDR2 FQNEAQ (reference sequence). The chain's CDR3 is CASSSGGSRSTDTQYF. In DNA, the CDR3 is TGTGCCAGCAGCTCTGGGGGCTCGAGGAGCACAGATACGCAGTATTTT.

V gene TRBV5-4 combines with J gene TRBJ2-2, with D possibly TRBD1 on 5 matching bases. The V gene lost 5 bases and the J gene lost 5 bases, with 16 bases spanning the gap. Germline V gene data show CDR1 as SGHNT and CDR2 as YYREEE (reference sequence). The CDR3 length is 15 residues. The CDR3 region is CASRPIDSLTGELFF. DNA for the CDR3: TGTGCCAGCAGGCCCATCGACAGTTTAACCGGGGAGCTGTTTTTT.

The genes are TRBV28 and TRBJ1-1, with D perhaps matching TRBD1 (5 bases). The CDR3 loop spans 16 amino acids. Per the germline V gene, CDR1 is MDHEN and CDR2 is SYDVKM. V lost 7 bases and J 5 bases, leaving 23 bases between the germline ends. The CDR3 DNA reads TGTGCCAGCACCACACGGACACCGAGCCGGAAAACTGAAGCTTTCTTT. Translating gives CASTTRTPSRKTEAFF.

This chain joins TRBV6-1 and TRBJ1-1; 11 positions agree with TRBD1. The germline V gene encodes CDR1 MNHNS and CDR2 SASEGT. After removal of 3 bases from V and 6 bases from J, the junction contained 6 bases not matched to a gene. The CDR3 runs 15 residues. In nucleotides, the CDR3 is TGTGCCAGCAGTGATGGACAGGGGGCCGGGTCTGAAGCTTTCTTT. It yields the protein CASSDGQGAGSEAFF.

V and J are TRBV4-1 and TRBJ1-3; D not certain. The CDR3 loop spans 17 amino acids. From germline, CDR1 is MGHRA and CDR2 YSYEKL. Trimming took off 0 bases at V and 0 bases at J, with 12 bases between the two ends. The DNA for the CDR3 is TGCGCCAGCAGCCAAGAATCTCCCATCTACTCTGGAAACACCATATATTTT. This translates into CASSQESPIYSGNTIYF.

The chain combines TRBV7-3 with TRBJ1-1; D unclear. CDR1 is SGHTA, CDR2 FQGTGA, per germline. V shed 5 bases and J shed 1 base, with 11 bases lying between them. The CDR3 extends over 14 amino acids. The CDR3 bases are TGTGCCAGCAGCCCCCAACGGGGGAACACTGAAGCTTTCTTT. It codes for CASSPQRGNTEAFF. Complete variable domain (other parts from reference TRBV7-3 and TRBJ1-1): GAGVSQTPSNKVTEKGKYVELRCDPISGHTALYWYRQSLGQGPEFLIYFQGTGAADDSGLPNDRFFAVRPEGSVSTLKIQRTERGDSAVYLCASSPQRGNTEAFFGQGTRLTVV.

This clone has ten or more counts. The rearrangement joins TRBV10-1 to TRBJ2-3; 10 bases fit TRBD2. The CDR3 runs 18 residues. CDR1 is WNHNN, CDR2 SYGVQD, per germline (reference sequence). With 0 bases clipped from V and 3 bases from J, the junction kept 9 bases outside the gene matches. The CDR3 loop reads CASSESGLAGVLTDTQYF. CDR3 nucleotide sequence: TGCGCCAGCAGTGAGTCAGGGCTAGCGGGAGTATTGACAGATACGCAGTATTTT.

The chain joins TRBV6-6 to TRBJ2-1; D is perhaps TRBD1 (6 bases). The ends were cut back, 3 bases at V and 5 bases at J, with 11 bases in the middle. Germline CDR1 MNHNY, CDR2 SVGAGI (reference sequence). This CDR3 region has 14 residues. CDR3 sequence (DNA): TGTGCCAGCAGTTATTACCAGGGGAACAATGAGCAGTTCTTC. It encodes CASSYYQGNNEQFF.

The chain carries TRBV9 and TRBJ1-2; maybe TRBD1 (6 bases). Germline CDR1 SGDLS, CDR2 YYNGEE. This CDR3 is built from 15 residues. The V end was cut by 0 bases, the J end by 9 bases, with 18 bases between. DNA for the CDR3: TGTGCCAGCAGCGTAGGGGCAGGGGCAACTATGCGCTACACCTTC. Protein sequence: CASSVGAGATMRYTF.

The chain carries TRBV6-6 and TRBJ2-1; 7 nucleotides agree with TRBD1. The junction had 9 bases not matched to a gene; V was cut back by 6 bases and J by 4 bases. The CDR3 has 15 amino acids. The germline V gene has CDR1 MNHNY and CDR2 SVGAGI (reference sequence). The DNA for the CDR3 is TGTGCCAGCAGCGACCGGACAGGAGCTTACAATGAGCAGTTCTTC. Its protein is CASSDRTGAYNEQFF.

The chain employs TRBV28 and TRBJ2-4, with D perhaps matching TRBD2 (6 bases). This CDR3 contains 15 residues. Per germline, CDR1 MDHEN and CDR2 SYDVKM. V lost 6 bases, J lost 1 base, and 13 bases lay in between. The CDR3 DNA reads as TGTGCCAGCAGACTGCACGGGGGTGCCAAAAACATTCAGTACTTC. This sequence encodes CASRLHGGAKNIQYF.

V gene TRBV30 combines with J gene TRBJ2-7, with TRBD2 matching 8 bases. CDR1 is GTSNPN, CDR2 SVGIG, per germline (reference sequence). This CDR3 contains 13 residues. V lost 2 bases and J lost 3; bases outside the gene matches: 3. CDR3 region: CAWSTGLGYEQYF. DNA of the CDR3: TGTGCCTGGAGTACGGGACTAGGCTACGAGCAGTACTTC.